This T cell receptor beta chain was retrieved from a study of CD8 T cells in Susac syndrome. With respect to this clonotype: The junction differs from germline at one of its ends, possibly a read error.

CDR1 is SGHDT and CDR2 is YYEEEE in the germline V gene. The CDR3 has 12 residues. Sequencing of TCR beta was carried out in blood CD8+ and CD4+ T cells. The multiple sclerosis controls were treatment-naive patients, and their relapsing-remitting disease was stable or active. RNA, at about 0.5 to 1 ug, was reverse transcribed with random hexamers. MiXCR, applied by TCRdb to the immunoSEQ multiplex PCR reads, yields one record per CDR3 protein. The sample lists about 130,000 distinct CDR3 sequences, around 91% seen once, with 0.2% to 0.25% in the top ten. The sequence was obtained from a human donor with multiple sclerosis. The sequenced sample was CD8+ T cells from PBMCs. The rearrangement links TRBV5-6 to TRBJ2-2; D unclear. CDR3 residues: CAGSFASGELFF. CDR3 nucleotides: TGTGCCGGCAGCTTTGCGTCCGGGGAGCTGTTTTTT.